This T cell receptor beta chain is drawn from a study of T cell responses to AZD1222 COVID-19 vaccine. The data were produced by immunoSEQ multiplex PCR, yet TCRdb's version contains in-frame clones alone and is incomplete. The sample contains 130,000 or so clones, approximately 83% of which appear only once. The germline V gene has CDR1 MNHEY and CDR2 SVGAGI. The CDR3 sequence is 14 residues long. Germline trimming cut 5 bases from V and 2 bases from J; bases unmatched to any gene: 5. The sequencing used peripheral blood, collected on day 0 of AZD1222 vaccination. The TCR was taken from an adult in good health. The chain is built from TRBV6-5 and TRBJ1-1; 7 bases line up with TRBD1. The CDR3 here is CASSTGAPNTEAFF. In nucleotides, the CDR3 is TGTGCCAGCAGTACAGGGGCGCCAAACACTGAAGCTTTCTTT.